Listed below are T cell receptor beta chains from one sample, sequenced in a study of technical replicates of blood from several donors. Measured with immunoSEQ multiplex PCR; TCRdb has only the in-frame clones, and not every one. This repertoire shows about 69,000 clones, around 90% found once; its top ten account for about 4.6%. The specimen sequenced was PBMCs. These receptor sequences come from a human donor in good health. Some clones in this sample may be carry-over from other donors' samples. Each CDR3 is given with its conserved first and last residue. Fields, in order: CDR3 protein, CDR3 DNA, clone size, D gene, V gene, J gene. A D gene is named only where the DNA matches it firmly. Clone size, where shown, is once, few, many, or a class for clones that have expanded.

CASKGSTSGSYEQYF,TGTGCCAGCAAGGGAAGTACTAGCGGGAGCTACGAGCAGTACTTC,NA,TRBD2,TRBV6-1,TRBJ2-7
CASSLGGWGVSYNEQFF,TGTGCCAGCAGCTTAGGAGGATGGGGCGTCTCCTACAATGAGCAGTTCTTC,once,NA,TRBV7-9,TRBJ2-1
CASSQDPHSGLAGNTIYF,TGCGCCAGCAGCCAAGATCCCCACTCAGGGCTTGCTGGAAACACCATATATTTT,few,NA,TRBV4-3,TRBJ1-3
CASSPDGSSGFETQYF,TGCGCCAGCAGCCCTGATGGGTCTAGCGGGTTTGAGACCCAGTACTTC,NA,TRBD2,TRBV5-1,TRBJ2-5
CASSPYSTGPYGYTF,TGTGCCAGCAGCCCCTACTCTACAGGGCCCTATGGCTACACCTTC,NA,NA,TRBV7-9,TRBJ1-2
CASSQDRGSNEQYF,TGCGCCAGCAGCCAAGACCGGGGAAGTAACGAGCAGTACTTC,NA,NA,TRBV4-3,TRBJ2-7
CASSYSTGVNTEAFF,TGTGCCAGCAGTTACTCGACAGGGGTGAACACTGAAGCTTTCTTT,once,TRBD1,TRBV6-5,TRBJ1-1
CASSVAGTSADTQYF,TGTGCCAGCAGCGTAGCGGGGACTAGCGCAGATACGCAGTATTTT,few,TRBD2,TRBV9,TRBJ2-3
CASRQMGAGSEQYF,TGTGCCAGCAGGCAAATGGGAGCGGGGTCGGAGCAGTACTTC,NA,TRBD2,TRBV2,TRBJ2-7
CASSLQGTSGNTIYF,TGTGCCAGCAGCTTGCAGGGTACCTCTGGAAACACCATATATTTT,NA,NA,TRBV7-2,TRBJ1-3
CASSSPRVVGRGGYTF,TGTGCCAGCAGTTCCCCACGGGTCGTGGGGAGGGGTGGCTACACCTTC,NA,NA,TRBV6-5,TRBJ1-2
CASSVPIGTGAYEQYF,TGTGCCAGCAGCGTCCCCATAGGGACAGGAGCCTACGAGCAGTACTTC,NA,TRBD1,TRBV11-2,TRBJ2-7
CATRDRTDSPLHF,TGTGCCACCCGAGACAGGACTGATTCACCCCTCCACTTT,NA,NA,TRBV7-9,TRBJ1-6
CAWSAGLHSQETQYF,TGTGCCTGGAGTGCGGGACTACACTCCCAAGAGACCCAGTACTTC,NA,TRBD2,TRBV30,TRBJ2-5
CASSSSGGYNEQFF,TGCGCCAGCTCCAGTTCCGGGGGGTACAATGAGCAGTTCTTC,NA,TRBD2,TRBV5-1,TRBJ2-1
CASSTPGLASETQYF,TGTGCCAGCTCTACACCGGGACTAGCGTCAGAGACCCAGTACTTC,NA,TRBD2,TRBV18,TRBJ2-5
CASSRDRYTEAFF,TGTGCCAGCAGTAGGGACAGATATACTGAAGCTTTCTTT,NA,TRBD1,TRBV6-5,TRBJ1-1
CASSQDRADTQYF,TGTGCCAGCAGCCAAGATCGGGCAGATACGCAGTATTTT,NA,NA,TRBV14,TRBJ2-3
CASSQRTANYGYTF,TGTGCCAGCAGCCAAAGAACAGCCAACTATGGCTACACCTTC,NA,NA,TRBV14,TRBJ1-2
CASSPRTGGGQPQHF,TGCGCCAGCAGCCCGCGGACAGGGGGCGGACAGCCCCAGCATTTT,once,TRBD1,TRBV4-1,TRBJ1-5
CASSFFQGAVETQYF,TGTGCCAGCAGCTTTTTCCAGGGGGCGGTAGAGACCCAGTACTTC,once,TRBD1,TRBV5-6,TRBJ2-5
CASSAGQSRNSPLHF,TGTGCCAGTAGTGCGGGACAGTCAAGGAATTCACCCCTCCACTTT,NA,TRBD1,TRBV19,TRBJ1-6
CASSPGYQETQYF,TGTGCCAGCAGCCCCGGGTACCAAGAGACCCAGTACTTC,NA,NA,TRBV5-6,TRBJ2-5
CASSVVQGADTQYF,TGTGCCAGCAGCGTAGTGCAGGGGGCAGATACGCAGTATTTT,NA,TRBD1,TRBV9,TRBJ2-3
CASSLVLAGVAEQYF,TGCGCCAGCAGCTTGGTACTAGCGGGAGTAGCCGAGCAGTACTTC,NA,TRBD2,TRBV5-1,TRBJ2-7
CASSQSSPGGALHDEQYF,TGTGCCAGCTCACAGAGTTCTCCCGGGGGGGCATTACACGACGAGCAGTACTTC,NA,TRBD2,TRBV18,TRBJ2-7
CASSEEDTQYF,TGCGCCAGCAGCGAGGAAGATACGCAGTATTTT,NA,NA,TRBV5-1,TRBJ2-3
CASSLYGTANEKLFF,TGTGCCAGCAGCTTATATGGGACAGCTAATGAAAAACTGTTTTTT,NA,TRBD1,TRBV7-2,TRBJ1-4
CASSDSTSGISNEQFF,TGTGCCAGCAGTGACTCTACTAGCGGAATCTCCAATGAGCAGTTCTTC,NA,TRBD2,TRBV2,TRBJ2-1
CASSLTDTQYF,TGTGCCAGCAGCCTGACAGATACGCAGTATTTT,few,NA,TRBV7-6,TRBJ2-3
CASSSAASSYEQYF,TGTGCCAGTAGTTCCGCGGCCAGCTCCTACGAGCAGTACTTC,NA,NA,TRBV19,TRBJ2-7
CASSPHAHSNQPQHF,TGTGCCAGCAGCCCCCACGCGCATAGCAATCAGCCCCAGCATTTT,NA,NA,TRBV7-6,TRBJ1-5
CASSLDRERSF,TGTGCCAGCAGCTTAGACAGGGAAAGGAGCTTC,NA,NA,TRBV7-9,TRBJ1-2
CASSEAGLAADEQYF,TGTGCCAGCAGTGAAGCGGGACTAGCCGCGGACGAGCAGTACTTC,NA,TRBD2,TRBV2,TRBJ2-7
CASSPPEIQIYGYTF,TGTGCCAGCTCACCACCGGAGATTCAAATCTATGGCTACACCTTC,NA,NA,TRBV18,TRBJ1-2
CASRGQNQPQHF,TGTGCCAGCAGGGGGCAAAATCAGCCCCAGCATTTT,NA,NA,TRBV6-6,TRBJ1-5
CASSSRTGVHEQYF,TGTGCCAGCAGCTCCAGGACAGGGGTCCACGAGCAGTACTTC,NA,TRBD1,TRBV7-2,TRBJ2-7
CASSPQQGADYGYTF,TGTGCCAGCTCACCGCAACAGGGGGCTGACTATGGCTACACCTTC,once,TRBD1,TRBV18,TRBJ1-2
CAWSGTGPQHF,TGTGCCTGGAGCGGGACTGGGCCCCAGCATTTT,NA,NA,TRBV30,TRBJ1-5
CASSLGGKETQYF,TGTGCCAGCAGCTTGGGGGGAAAAGAGACCCAGTACTTC,NA,NA,TRBV7-2,TRBJ2-5
CASSLGLGSTDTQYF,TGTGCCAGCAGCTTGGGACTAGGTTCCACAGATACGCAGTATTTT,NA,TRBD2,TRBV7-2,TRBJ2-3
CASSQEVAAGTGSTDTQYF,TGTGCCAGCAGCCAAGAAGTGGCCGCAGGGACAGGCAGCACAGATACGCAGTATTTT,NA,TRBD1,TRBV4-2,TRBJ2-3
CASSLASGKDTQYF,TGTGCCAGCAGCTTGGCTAGCGGGAAAGATACGCAGTATTTT,NA,TRBD2,TRBV11-2,TRBJ2-3
CASSPQTGRDSGELFF,TGTGCCAGCAGCCCACAGACAGGGCGAGATTCCGGGGAGCTGTTTTTT,NA,TRBD1,TRBV9,TRBJ2-2
CASSRTSGGAHEQFF,TGTGCCAGTAGTAGGACTAGCGGGGGGGCCCATGAGCAGTTCTTC,NA,TRBD2,TRBV19,TRBJ2-1
CASSPALAGEDTQYF,TGTGCCAGCTCACCAGCACTAGCGGGAGAGGATACGCAGTATTTT,NA,TRBD2,TRBV18,TRBJ2-3
CASSFREAEAFF,TGTGCCAGCAGCTTCAGGGAGGCTGAAGCTTTCTTT,NA,NA,TRBV7-9,TRBJ1-1
CASSSPPWLAGLADTQYF,TGTGCCAGCAGTTCCCCACCCTGGCTAGCGGGGTTGGCAGATACGCAGTATTTT,NA,TRBD2,TRBV27,TRBJ2-3
CASSYRDRMNTEAFF,TGTGCCAGCAGTTACCGAGACAGAATGAACACTGAAGCTTTCTTT,NA,NA,TRBV6-5,TRBJ1-1
CAWSRRQGANTGELFF,TGTGCCTGGAGTAGGCGACAGGGCGCTAACACCGGGGAGCTGTTTTTT,NA,TRBD1,TRBV30,TRBJ2-2
CAWSVTENQPQHF,TGTGCCTGGAGTGTAACAGAAAATCAGCCCCAGCATTTT,NA,NA,TRBV30,TRBJ1-5
CASSPPYRTNEKLFF,TGCGCCAGCAGCCCACCATACAGGACTAATGAAAAACTGTTTTTT,NA,NA,TRBV4-1,TRBJ1-4
CASSLQQQSGELFF,TGTGCCAGCAGCTTACAACAACAGTCCGGGGAGCTGTTTTTT,NA,NA,TRBV7-9,TRBJ2-2
CASSSDSLNTEAFF,TGTGCCAGCAGTTCCGACAGCTTGAACACTGAAGCTTTCTTT,NA,NA,TRBV6-5,TRBJ1-1